This TCR beta chain appears in the sequencing data of a study of graft-versus-host responses after intestinal transplantation. Study context: Tacrolimus and steroids were given for about 3 years to all recipients after anti-thymocyte globulin induction. General study results and limits: GvH clone levels peaked in circulation, and this peak was associated with early post-transplant HvG declines. Detection of GvH clones occurred in recipient marrow, and some had their first appearance in ileum or blood.

This clone has just a few counts. Repertoires were generated with immunoSEQ multiplex PCR, while TCRdb's copy carries only in-frame clones and drops some. The profile shows 12,000 to 15,000 clones, roughly two fifths of them singletons. V was clipped by 2 bases and J by 2 bases, with 7 bases between them. Per the germline V gene, CDR1 is GTSNPN and CDR2 is SVGIG (reference sequence). The CDR3 is made up of 13 amino acids. With approximately 200,000 irradiated, violet-dye-labeled stimulator cells, approximately 200,000 CFSE-labeled responder cells were plated. Following the reaction, CD3+CD4+ and CD3+CD8+ responders that were proliferating and CFSE-low underwent sorting.

V is TRBV30 and J is TRBJ1-5, with D unclear. This receptor was obtained from a human patient who received an intestinal transplant. The sequencing here drew on alloreactive CD8+ T cells from a mixed lymphocyte reaction culture, taken before intestinal transplant. Subset here: CFSE-low proliferating T cells sorted from roughly 6-day pre-transplant mixed lymphocyte reaction (GvH or HvG direction). CDR3 amino acids: CAWSQQGNQPQHF. The DNA for the CDR3 is TGTGCCTGGAGTCAGCAGGGCAATCAGCCCCAGCATTTT.